This passage covers 24 T cell receptor beta chains from one sample sequenced in a study of blood T cell repertoires in COVID-19. Sequencing was performed with immunoSEQ multiplex PCR; in TCRdb, only in-frame clones are kept and a portion is missing. The sample has more than 200,000 clones, about nine tenths seen once. Sequencing input: peripheral blood. The receptors stem from a young man with COVID-19, enrolled during active disease.

The table lists this clone with a count of one. The V gene is TRBV5-1, the J gene TRBJ2-7; D perhaps matches TRBD1 (5 bases). Germline V gene data show CDR1 as SGHRS and CDR2 as YFSETQ. The CDR3 is made up of 18 amino acids. V was pared by 0 bases and J by 5 bases, with 24 bases between. The CDR3 DNA is TGCGCCAGCAGCTTGGTTCCGGTTGCAGGAGCAGGGAACCACGAGCAGTACTTC. Translation: CASSLVPVAGAGNHEQYF.

The chain links TRBV5-6 to TRBJ1-6; D possibly corresponds to TRBD1 (6 bases). The CDR3 extends over 15 amino acids. V was pared by 6 bases and J by 8 bases, with 18 bases between. Per germline, CDR1 SGHDT and CDR2 YYEEEE. CDR3 in DNA: TGTGCCAGCAAGTACAGCTCCCCAGGGGATTCACCCCTCCACTTT. Protein: CASKYSSPGDSPLHF.

This clone came up a few times. The chain combines TRBV6-5 with TRBJ1-2; no reliable D call. There are 16 residues in the CDR3. Trimming left V 1 base short and J 8 bases short, with 20 bases between. Germline assignment: CDR1 MNHEY and CDR2 SVGAGI. CDR3 loop: CASSYLRPGSPWGYTF. CDR3 in DNA: TGTGCCAGCAGTTACTTACGTCCGGGTTCCCCGTGGGGCTACACCTTC.

The sample holds a few counts of this clone. V and J are TRBV7-3 and TRBJ2-1; 7 positions match TRBD1. The CDR3 runs 15 residues. Germline assignment: CDR1 SGHTA and CDR2 FQGTGA. V lost 4 bases to trimming and J lost 0 bases; unmatched junction nucleotides: 3. The CDR3 protein is CASSWDSASYNEQFF. As DNA, the CDR3 is TGTGCCAGCAGCTGGGACAGTGCCTCCTACAATGAGCAGTTCTTC.

This rearrangement joins TRBV27 to TRBJ1-5, with unresolved D. The CDR3 covers 13 residues. V gave up 5 bases and J gave up 1 base, with 6 bases separating them. The germline V gene has CDR1 MNHEY and CDR2 SMNVEV (reference sequence). The CDR3 coding sequence is TGTGCCAGCAGTCAGTCGAGCAATCAGCCCCAGCATTTT. Residues: CASSQSSNQPQHF.

The chain combines TRBV9 with TRBJ1-1; maybe TRBD1 (5 bases). CDR1 and CDR2 from the germline V gene are SGDLS and YYNGEE. The length of the CDR3 is 14 residues. Deletions cut 4 bases from V and 2 bases from J, with 12 bases between. The chain's CDR3 is CASSSRTPNTEAFF. As DNA, the CDR3 is TGTGCCAGCAGCTCACGGACACCCAACACTGAAGCTTTCTTT.

This chain uses TRBV9 with TRBJ1-2; possibly TRBD1 for D (6 bases). CDR1 is SGDLS, CDR2 YYNGEE, per germline. The CDR3 is 14 amino acids. V lost 3 bases and J 4 bases, leaving 13 bases between the germline ends. CDR3 sequence (DNA): TGTGCCAGCAGCGCGCAGACAGGAAGCTATGGCTACACCTTC. Residues: CASSAQTGSYGYTF.

The rearrangement uses TRBV19 and TRBJ1-2; a weak D match, TRBD1 (6 bases). With 4 bases removed from V and 4 bases from J, the gap between germline ends came to 10 bases. This CDR3 has 13 amino acids. Germline V gene data show CDR1 as LNHDA and CDR2 as SQIVND (reference sequence). CDR3 coding DNA: TGTGCCAGTAGTACAGGGGAGGGCTATGGCTACACCTTC. The encoded protein is CASSTGEGYGYTF.

This rearrangement joins TRBV30 to TRBJ1-5, with 9 bases identical to TRBD1. The CDR3 is 14 amino acids. The V gene end was trimmed by 2 bases and the J gene end by 5 bases; junction bases not matched to a gene: 4. The germline V gene has CDR1 GTSNPN and CDR2 SVGIG (reference sequence). This chain's CDR3 is CAWSSGQGHQPQHF. For the CDR3, the DNA is TGTGCCTGGAGTTCGGGACAGGGTCATCAGCCCCAGCATTTT. Supplemented by reference TRBV30 and TRBJ1-5, the full variable domain reads SQTIHQWPATLVQPVGSPLSLECTVEGTSNPNLYWYRQAAGRGLQLLFYSVGIGQISSEVPQNLSASRPQDRQFILSSKKLLLSDSGFYLCAWSSGQGHQPQHFGDGTRLSIL.

The J gene is TRBJ2-1, the V gene TRBV29-1; D is possibly TRBD2 (6 bases). The CDR3 is 11 amino acids. Germline assignment: CDR1 SQVTM and CDR2 ANQGSEA. Trimming left V 6 bases short and J 5 bases short, with 8 bases between. Here the CDR3 reads CSVGGDNEQFF. The CDR3 nucleotides read TGCAGCGTCGGGGGAGACAATGAGCAGTTCTTC.

The chain joins TRBV5-1 to TRBJ2-7; 8 bases line up with TRBD2. This CDR3 comprises 16 residues. The V gene end was trimmed by 1 base and the J gene end by 3 bases; junction bases not matched to a gene: 9. Germline CDR1 is SGHRS and CDR2 is YFSETQ. Written as DNA, the CDR3 is TGCGCCAGCAGCTTGTCCGAGCGGGGGAGGAGCTACGAGCAGTACTTC. This translates into CASSLSERGRSYEQYF.

The chain couples TRBV24-1 to TRBJ2-1; D is unresolved. The germline V gene encodes CDR1 KGHDR and CDR2 SFDVKD. This CDR3 comprises 12 residues. V was pared by 7 bases and J by 9 bases, with 12 bases between. The CDR3 sequence: CATRMRGGEQFF. The CDR3 DNA sequence: TGTGCCACCAGGATGCGCGGCGGTGAGCAGTTCTTC.

This clone is a singleton in its sample. V gene TRBV4-3 combines with J gene TRBJ2-1; possible D gene TRBD2, 5 bases. This CDR3 comprises 13 residues. V lost 4 bases and J lost 9, with 13 bases in between. Germline V CDR1 and CDR2: LGHNA, YSLEER. Here the CDR3 DNA reads TGCGCCAGCAGCCCAACTAGTTTTGGTGAGCAGTTCTTC. This encodes CASSPTSFGEQFF.

The V call is TRBV7-8, the J call TRBJ2-1; the match to TRBD2 covers 7 bases. CDR1 is SGHVS, CDR2 FQNEAQ, per germline. This CDR3 region has 15 residues. With 2 bases clipped from V and 8 bases from J, the junction kept 9 bases outside the gene matches. The CDR3 here is CASSLQSGVVDEQFF. The CDR3 DNA sequence: TGTGCCAGCAGCTTACAAAGCGGGGTTGTCGATGAGCAGTTCTTC. The full variable domain, rest sourced from reference TRBV7-8 and TRBJ2-1, is GAGVSQSPRYKVAKRGQDVALRCDPISGHVSLFWYQQALGQGPEFLTYFQNEAQLDKSGLPSDRFFAERPEGSVSTLKIQRTQQEDSAVYLCASSLQSGVVDEQFFGPGTRLTVL.

The chain links TRBV18 to TRBJ1-5; D possibly corresponds to TRBD1 (6 bases). With 3 bases removed from V and 4 bases from J, the gap between germline ends came to 13 bases. Germline assignment: CDR1 KGHSH and CDR2 LQKENI. The CDR3 is 15 amino acids. For the CDR3, the DNA is TGTGCCAGCTCACCTACCTCGACAGGAAATCAGCCCCAGCATTTT. Its translation is CASSPTSTGNQPQHF.

This chain uses TRBV29-1 with TRBJ2-2, with TRBD2 as a possible D gene (5 bases). CDR1 is SQVTM and CDR2 is ANQGSEA in the germline V gene. V lost 5 bases and J 5 bases, leaving 15 bases between the germline ends. This CDR3 region has 14 residues. CDR3 bases: TGCAGCGTTCACGCGGCAGGAGGAACCGGGGAGCTGTTTTTT. This gives the protein CSVHAAGGTGELFF.

This clone was observed once. DNA of the CDR3: TGTGCCAGCAGCTTGTTAACCACCCAGGGGGTGACTTTCTTT. Translation gives CASSLLTTQGVTFF. The chain employs TRBV7-2 and TRBJ1-1; TRBD1 matches 7 bases. The J segment lost 12 bases and the V segment lost 3 bases, leaving 13 bases of the junction unmatched. The CDR3 runs 14 residues. CDR1 and CDR2 (germline): SGHTA, FQGNSA. Full variable domain (remainder filled in from reference TRBV7-2 and TRBJ1-1): GAGVSQSPSNKVTEKGKDVELRCDPISGHTALYWYRQSLGQGLEFLIYFQGNSAPDKSGLPSDRFSAERTGGSVSTLTIQRTQQEDSAVYLCASSLLTTQGVTFFGQGTRLTVV.

The chain employs TRBV14 and TRBJ1-2; weak D call: TRBD1 (5 bases). The length of the CDR3 is 12 residues. The V end was cut by 2 bases, the J end by 5 bases, with 6 bases between. Germline values: CDR1 SGHDN, CDR2 FVKESK. CDR3 bases: TGTGCCAGCAGCCAATCAGGGTATGGCTACACCTTC. Amino acids: CASSQSGYGYTF.

This chain joins TRBV4-3 and TRBJ1-1; D is undetermined. Germline CDR1 LGHNA, CDR2 YSLEER. V was shortened by 1 base and J by 4 bases, with 10 bases between the two germline ends. The CDR3 covers 14 residues. The CDR3: CASSQGGMRTEAFF. In DNA, the CDR3 is TGCGCCAGCAGCCAAGGAGGGATGCGCACTGAAGCTTTCTTT.

This clone was found once. The gene calls are TRBV12-3 or TRBV12-4 and TRBJ1-2; D unclear. The CDR3 totals 13 residues. Between the trimmed V and J ends, which lost 1 base and 2 bases, there was a span of 5 bases. The CDR3 protein is CASSLDKNYGYTF. CDR3 coding DNA: TGTGCCAGCAGTTTAGACAAGAACTATGGCTACACCTTC.

This chain links TRBV7-3 with TRBJ2-3; 9 positions agree with TRBD2. With 6 bases clipped from V and 0 bases from J, the junction kept 4 bases outside the gene matches. This CDR3 comprises 15 residues. The V gene's germline CDR1 is SGHTA and CDR2 FQGTGA. The CDR3 sequence is CASSPGLASTDTQYF. CDR3 DNA: TGTGCCAGCAGTCCGGGACTAGCAAGCACAGATACGCAGTATTTT.

Written as DNA, the CDR3 is TGTGCCAGTAGTCCCCCGACCGGGACAGGGTTCCAGCCCCAGCATTTT. It is translated as CASSPPTGTGFQPQHF. This chain joins TRBV19 and TRBJ1-5, with 9 bases that match TRBD1. This CDR3 contains 16 residues. The germline V gene has CDR1 LNHDA and CDR2 SQIVND (reference sequence). V lost 5 bases and J lost 7; bases outside the gene matches: 12.

V and J are TRBV9 and TRBJ2-2; 9 nucleotides align to TRBD2. This CDR3 is built from 17 residues. Germline CDR1 and CDR2: SGDLS and YYNGEE. Trimming cost V 0 bases and J 0 bases; bases outside gene matches: 3. CDR3 bases: TGTGCCAGCAGCGTAGCTAGCGGGGCCGCGAACACCGGGGAGCTGTTTTTT. Encoded protein: CASSVASGAANTGELFF.

This chain connects TRBV7-9 to TRBJ2-3; a possible D gene is TRBD1 (6 bases). V was cut by 2 bases and J by 3 bases, with 12 bases left in between. The germline V gene encodes CDR1 SEHNR and CDR2 FQNEAQ (reference sequence). The length of the CDR3 is 15 residues. CDR3 sequence reads: CASSLSTQGTDTQYF. The CDR3, as DNA: TGTGCCAGCAGCTTATCCACCCAGGGGACAGATACGCAGTATTTT.